This TCR beta chain came from a study of shared clonotypes between healthy human individuals. TCRdb's table, derived via immunoSEQ multiplex PCR, lists solely in-frame clones and lacks some. The table has around 1.5 million clones, around 98% seen once. After removal of 0 bases from V and 0 bases from J, the junction contained 2 bases not matched to a gene. This CDR3 spans 16 amino acids. Per the germline V gene, CDR1 is KGHSH and CDR2 is LQKENI. This sequence originates from a young man in good health. Sequences were obtained from naive CD4+ T cells sorted from blood. Subset indicated: CD45RA+ positively selected. The chain uses TRBV18 and TRBJ2-1, with TRBD2 matching 7 bases. The CDR3 protein is CASSPPAGSSYNEQFF. CDR3 bases: TGTGCCAGCTCACCACCAGCGGGAAGCTCCTACAATGAGCAGTTCTTC.